Below are 30 T cell receptor beta chains sequenced from a single sample in a study of blood T cells in healthy people across ages (dated by TCRdb to between 2014 and 2017). The library was built by means of 5' RACE. The sequencer listed for this sample is Illumina HiSeq 2500. The second PCR ran for roughly 6 to 11 cycles and used a J-beta primer mix along with a sample-barcoded 5' primer. TCRdb reanalyzed the raw reads on its own, using fastp at Q25 for trimming and MiXCR for clone calling, and kept in-frame beta chains. Rows with one shared CDR3 protein collapse into an entry with the most common genes and DNA. In all, the sample holds some 560,000 distinct CDR3 sequences, and over 25% of those were seen once. The ten largest clones capture 3% to 4.5% of the sample. These same records also appear under a second study, on T cells of mothers and their children.

The sequenced sample was blood. The source is a boy aged 2-9 years in good health.

The chain uses TRBV5-1 and TRBJ1-1, with a tentative D call TRBD1 (6 bases). Germline V gene data show CDR1 as SGHRS and CDR2 as YFSETQ. V lost 0 bases and J 1 base, leaving 10 bases between the germline ends. The CDR3 spans 15 residues. CDR3 region: CASSLGDISNTEAFF. In DNA, the CDR3 is TGCGCCAGCAGCTTGGGGGACATCTCGAACACTGAAGCTTTCTTT.

This clonotype has only a few counts. V usage is TRBV3-1 and J usage is TRBJ1-2; D is undetermined. Trimming pared 4 bases from V and 4 bases from J, leaving 13 bases between. Germline assignment: CDR1 LGHDT and CDR2 YNNKEL (reference sequence). CDR3 length: 14 amino acids. This CDR3 is CASSPGRATYGYTF. The CDR3 DNA reads as TGTGCCAGCAGCCCCGGGAGGGCGACCTATGGCTACACCTTC.

This clonotype occurred a few times. The V and J genes are TRBV7-2 and TRBJ1-4; D not certain. Germline CDR1 SGHTA, CDR2 FQGNSA. The V and J ends lost 4 bases and 2 bases respectively, with 17 bases between them. The CDR3 extends over 17 amino acids. The CDR3 bases are TGTGCCAGCAGCTCACCAAACGGGCGGACGACTAATGAAAAACTGTTTTTT. This sequence encodes CASSSPNGRTTNEKLFF.

In this sample, this clonotype turned up a few times. V usage is TRBV5-1 and J usage is TRBJ2-3; 9 nucleotides line up with TRBD2. J lost 9 bases, V lost 3 bases, and 8 bases had no gene match. This CDR3 has 14 residues. Germline CDR1 reads SGHRS; CDR2 reads YFSETQ. DNA of the CDR3: TGCGCCAGCAGCTCTAGCGGGACCACCGGAACGCAGTATTTT. Its translation is CASSSSGTTGTQYF. Using reference TRBV5-1 and TRBJ2-3 for the parts outside the CDR3, the full variable domain is KAGVTQTPRYLIKTRGQQVTLSCSPISGHRSVSWYQQTPGQGLQFLFEYFSETQRNKGNFPGRFSGRQFSNSRSEMNVSTLELGDSALYLCASSSSGTTGTQYFGPGTRLTVL.

This chain uses TRBV6-6 with TRBJ2-1, with D unresolved. Trimming removed 5 bases from V and 5 bases from J, with 7 bases in between. CDR3 length: 12 residues. Germline V gene lookup returns CDR1 MNHNY and CDR2 SVGAGI (reference sequence). The DNA of the CDR3 is TGTGCCAGCAGTCACCGGGACAATGAGCAGTTCTTC. This gives the protein CASSHRDNEQFF.

The rearrangement joins TRBV2 to TRBJ2-2; no reliable D call. The CDR3 contains 14 residues. Germline V gene lookup returns CDR1 SNHLY and CDR2 FYNNEI. The germline V and J ends were trimmed by 7 bases and 0 bases, with 9 bases remaining between them. CDR3 region: CASTQASNTGELFF. The CDR3 DNA reads as TGTGCCAGCACTCAAGCGTCGAACACCGGGGAGCTGTTTTTT. The full variable domain, completed using reference TRBV2 and TRBJ2-2, is EPEVTQTPSHQVTQMGQEVILRCVPISNHLYFYWYRQILGQKVEFLVSFYNNEISEKSEIFDDQFSVERPDGSNFTLKIRSTKLEDSAMYFCASTQASNTGELFFGEGSRLTVL.

This sequence joins TRBV6-5 and TRBJ1-2, with 7 bases fitting TRBD1. Germline CDR1 MNHEY, CDR2 SVGAGI. V gave up 1 base and J gave up 6 bases; unmatched junction bases: 2. The CDR3 contains 13 residues. This chain's CDR3 is CASSYWTGNGYTF. The CDR3 DNA is TGTGCCAGCAGTTACTGGACAGGAAATGGCTACACCTTC.

The rearrangement uses TRBV10-3 and TRBJ1-1; unclear D gene. V gave up 1 base and J gave up 5 bases, with 14 bases separating them. This CDR3 spans 15 amino acids. Germline values: CDR1 ENHRY, CDR2 SYGVKD. This chain's CDR3 is CAISEFGSGRTEAFF. The CDR3 DNA reads as TGTGCCATCAGTGAGTTCGGTTCAGGCCGGACTGAAGCTTTCTTT.

The sample holds one count of this clonotype. The chain is built from TRBV20-1 and TRBJ2-5; D might be TRBD2 (5 bases). Between the trimmed V and J ends, which lost 5 bases and 2 bases, there was a span of 18 bases. CDR3 size: 15 residues. In germline, CDR1 is DFQATT, CDR2 SNEGSKA (reference sequence). CDR3 sequence reads: CSAPRPIGGQETQYF. The CDR3 DNA reads as TGCAGTGCTCCCCGACCGATCGGAGGACAAGAGACCCAGTACTTC.

The rearrangement links TRBV5-1 to TRBJ1-2; unclear D gene. The germline CDR1 and CDR2 sequences are SGHRS and YFSETQ. The CDR3 sequence is 16 residues long. V was pared by 0 bases and J by 7 bases, with 19 bases between. The CDR3 here is CASSLEATVRGAGYTF. The CDR3 nucleotides read TGCGCCAGCAGCTTGGAGGCGACGGTGCGGGGAGCTGGCTACACCTTC.

V is TRBV6-6 and J is TRBJ1-1; D unclear. The CDR3 sequence is 12 residues long. The V gene's germline CDR1 is MNHNY and CDR2 SVGAGI (reference sequence). Trimming cost V 2 bases and J 4 bases, with 5 bases left between them. CDR3 residues: CASSYASTEAFF. The CDR3 DNA sequence: TGTGCCAGCAGTTACGCGAGCACTGAAGCTTTCTTT.

This clonotype was seen only a few times. The J gene is TRBJ2-3, the V gene TRBV20-1; D may be TRBD2 (5 bases). In germline, CDR1 is DFQATT, CDR2 SNEGSKA (reference sequence). The germline V and J ends were trimmed by 1 base and 4 bases, with 12 bases remaining between them. The length of the CDR3 is 14 residues. The CDR3: CSARVLHSADTQYF. The DNA of the CDR3 is TGCAGTGCTAGAGTCCTACATAGCGCAGATACGCAGTATTTT.

This clonotype showed up just a few times. This chain uses TRBV9 with TRBJ2-3, with 8 bases aligning to TRBD1. V lost 1 base to trimming and J lost 3 bases; unmatched junction nucleotides: 4. CDR3 length equals 15 residues. CDR1 and CDR2 (germline): SGDLS, YYNGEE. The CDR3, as DNA: TGTGCCAGCAGCGTATGGAACAGGGGGACAGATACGCAGTATTTT. The encoded protein is CASSVWNRGTDTQYF. The full variable domain, with the rest looked up from reference TRBV9 and TRBJ2-3, is DSGVTQTPKHLITATGQRVTLRCSPRSGDLSVYWYQQSLDQGLQFLIQYYNGEERAKGNILERFSAQQFPDLHSELNLSSLELGDSALYFCASSVWNRGTDTQYFGPGTRLTVL.

This clonotype was seen a handful of times. The rearrangement uses TRBV7-9 and TRBJ1-1; D uncertain. The CDR3 extends over 16 amino acids. Trimming removed 5 bases from V and 1 base from J, with 17 bases in between. Germline CDR1 reads SEHNR; CDR2 reads FQNEAQ (reference sequence). DNA for the CDR3: TGTGCCAGCAGCCAGGCCGGCCCCCGGGGGAACACTGAAGCTTTCTTT. It encodes CASSQAGPRGNTEAFF.

This clonotype was recorded a few times. The chain uses TRBV25-1 and TRBJ2-5; no reliable D call. Trimming took 5 bases from V and 2 from J, leaving 12 bases between them. The CDR3 loop spans 14 amino acids. Germline V gives CDR1 MGHDK, CDR2 SYGVNS. The CDR3 DNA follows: TGTGCCAGCAGTCTATCCGACGGACAAGAGACCCAGTACTTC. This encodes CASSLSDGQETQYF.

This chain connects TRBV20-1 to TRBJ2-3; 12 bases line up with TRBD2. Germline CDR1 is DFQATT and CDR2 is SNEGSKA (reference sequence). The CDR3 runs to 15 residues. J gave up 3 bases and V 6 bases, and 7 bases lay outside the gene matches. The CDR3 region has the DNA TGCAGTGCCCTTAGGACTAGCGGGATGACAGATACGCAGTATTTT. Translation: CSALRTSGMTDTQYF.

This rearrangement joins TRBV27 to TRBJ2-5; D possibly matches TRBD1 or TRBD2 (5 bases each). In germline, CDR1 is MNHEY, CDR2 SMNVEV (reference sequence). The CDR3 is 15 amino acids. Trimming took off 2 bases at V and 5 bases at J, with 15 bases between the two ends. Here the CDR3 reads CASSLTPHRRETQYF. The CDR3 bases are TGTGCCAGCAGTTTAACCCCCCACAGGAGGGAGACCCAGTACTTC.

In its sample, this clonotype was seen many times. The chain uses TRBV11-2 and TRBJ1-3; D remains unclear. V was trimmed by 1 base and J by 0 bases, leaving 4 bases between them. The CDR3 runs 14 residues. Per germline, CDR1 SGHAT and CDR2 FQNNGV. This CDR3 reads CASSLALSGNTIYF. The CDR3 nucleotides are TGTGCCAGCAGCTTAGCCCTCTCTGGAAACACCATATATTTT.

The chain joins TRBV3-1 to TRBJ2-1; 7 bases line up with TRBD1. The CDR3 loop spans 15 amino acids. Germline CDR1 is LGHDT and CDR2 is YNNKEL (reference sequence). V shed 0 bases and J 4 bases; nucleotides not matched to a gene: 3. The chain's CDR3 is CASSQEGQKYNEQFF. The CDR3 coding sequence is TGTGCCAGCAGCCAAGAGGGACAGAAATACAATGAGCAGTTCTTC.

This clonotype came up many times. The chain combines TRBV11-2 with TRBJ2-5; no clear D. The J call is doubtful: the DNA matches TRBJ2-7 better. This CDR3 is built from 11 residues. Germline values: CDR1 SGHAT, CDR2 FQNNGV. Here the CDR3 reads CASSISYEQYF. CDR3 in DNA: TGTGCCAGCAGTATCTCCTACGAGCAGTACTTC.

This clonotype was found a few times. The V and J genes are TRBV29-1 and TRBJ2-4; TRBD1 aligns across 8 bases. This CDR3 comprises 11 residues. The trim removed 5 bases at V and 10 bases at J, leaving 4 bases unmatched. Germline CDR1 SQVTM, CDR2 ANQGSEA. DNA for the CDR3: TGCAGCGTTACCACAGGGGGTATTCAGTACTTC. This encodes CSVTTGGIQYF. Full variable domain (missing parts from reference TRBV29-1 and TRBJ2-4): SAVISQKPSRDICQRGTSLTIQCQVDSQVTMMFWYRQQPGQSLTLIATANQGSEATYESGFVIDKFPISRPNLTFSTLTVSNMSPEDSSIYLCSVTTGGIQYFGAGTRLSVL.

The V call is TRBV29-1, the J call TRBJ2-5; D uncertain. The end of the DNA fits TRBJ2-1 better, so the J call may be wrong. The CDR3 runs to 13 residues. Germline CDR1 reads SQVTM; CDR2 reads ANQGSEA. This chain's CDR3 is CSVDGWPHSEQFF. CDR3 bases: TGCAGCGTTGACGGTTGGCCCCACAGTGAGCAGTTCTTC.

Here the CDR3 DNA reads TGCGCCAGCAGCCAAGTCGGTGGGACAGGGGCCTCTGAAGCTTTCTTT. Protein product: CASSQVGGTGASEAFF. The chain couples TRBV4-1 to TRBJ1-1; 10 bases agree with TRBD1. The CDR3 runs 16 residues. In germline, CDR1 is MGHRA, CDR2 YSYEKL. With V trimmed by 1 base and J by 6 bases, 8 bases remained unmatched.

This rearrangement joins TRBV27 to TRBJ2-1; 10 bases are a match to TRBD1. Germline lookup yields CDR1 MNHEY and CDR2 SMNVEV (reference sequence). The CDR3 length is 15 residues. The junction had 9 bases not matched to a gene; V was cut back by 5 bases and J by 8 bases. CDR3 in amino acids: CASSPWTGGRDEQFF. The CDR3 region has the DNA TGTGCCAGCAGTCCTTGGACAGGGGGGAGGGATGAGCAGTTCTTC.

This clonotype was counted a few times. The genes are TRBV7-9 and TRBJ2-5; TRBD1 agrees at 11 bases. The length of the CDR3 is 15 residues. Germline assignment: CDR1 SEHNR and CDR2 FQNEAQ (reference sequence). V dropped 4 bases and J dropped 4; count of bases not matched to a gene: 5. The CDR3 spells CASSSGQGASETQYF. CDR3 sequence (DNA): TGTGCCAGCAGCTCTGGACAGGGGGCCTCAGAGACCCAGTACTTC.

This chain uses TRBV20-1 with TRBJ2-1, with a possible D match to TRBD1 (5 bases). Between the trimmed V and J ends, which lost 2 bases and 9 bases, there was a span of 8 bases. CDR1 is DFQATT and CDR2 is SNEGSKA in the germline V gene (reference sequence). This CDR3 has 11 amino acids. As DNA, the CDR3 is TGCAGTGCTAGATGGCAGGGTGAGCAGTTCTTC. This codes for CSARWQGEQFF.

The chain carries TRBV6-5 and TRBJ2-7, with a weak D call TRBD1 (5 bases). The CDR3 runs to 13 residues. Germline V CDR1 and CDR2: MNHEY, SVGAGI. Deletions cut 4 bases from V and 3 bases from J, with 10 bases between. The CDR3 DNA sequence: TGTGCCAGCAGTTCGGTGCAGGGCTACGAGCAGTACTTC. This translates into CASSSVQGYEQYF.

In this sample, this clonotype turned up a few times. The V and J genes are TRBV6-5 and TRBJ2-7; possible D gene TRBD2, 7 bases. The V and J ends lost 8 bases and 5 bases respectively, with 19 bases between them. Germline CDR1 and CDR2: MNHEY and SVGAGI. The CDR3 contains 14 residues. The CDR3: CASRWRGGDNEQYF. In DNA form, the CDR3 reads TGTGCCAGCCGGTGGAGGGGGGGAGATAACGAGCAGTACTTC.

Here the CDR3 DNA reads TGTGCCTGGAGTTCTGCGGGGGGGCTTCACGAGCAGTACTTC. Translating it yields CAWSSAGGLHEQYF. The chain combines TRBV30 with TRBJ2-5, with 9 bases fitting TRBD2. The end of the DNA aligns better with TRBJ2-7, so the J call may be wrong. The CDR3 consists of 14 residues. Germline-derived CDR1 and CDR2 are GTSNPN and SVGIG (reference sequence).

This chain links TRBV20-1 with TRBJ1-2, with D perhaps TRBD1 (6 bases). The V gene lost 6 bases and the J gene lost 1 base, with 12 bases spanning the gap. Germline CDR1 reads DFQATT; CDR2 reads SNEGSKA (reference sequence). The CDR3 contains 13 residues. This chain's CDR3 is CSAQGRGNYGYTF. The CDR3 DNA is TGCAGTGCGCAGGGGAGGGGTAACTATGGCTACACCTTC.